Listed below are T cell receptor beta chains from one sample, sequenced in a study of blood T cells in healthy people across ages. MiXCR was run by TCRdb on the 5' RACE reads, yielding one entry per CDR3 protein. The sample includes about 1,500,000 distinct CDR3 sequences, around 42% of them seen just once. Specimen: blood. These receptors were taken from a woman aged 18 to 35 in good health. The CDR3 runs from the conserved cysteine through the conserved F or W. Fields, in order: D gene, V gene, J gene, clone size, CDR3 DNA, CDR3 protein. A D gene is named only where the DNA matches it firmly. A row's size may be missing; if present it is once, few, many or a size class.

d_gene: TRBD2
v_gene: TRBV5-5
j_gene: TRBJ2-5
abundance: -
CDR3nt: TGTGCCAGCAGCCCAAGGACTAGCGGGAACTTAGGAGAGACCCAGTACTTC
CDR3aa: CASSPRTSGNLGETQYF

d_gene: -
v_gene: TRBV6-1
j_gene: TRBJ2-7
abundance: few
CDR3nt: TGTGCCAGCAGTGAAGCGAGGCTGGACTACGAGCAGTACTTC
CDR3aa: CASSEARLDYEQYF

d_gene: -
v_gene: TRBV5-6
j_gene: TRBJ2-3
abundance: -
CDR3nt: TGTGCCAGCAGCCCTGTGACCTTGGACCAATCGCCGTGGTATTTT
CDR3aa: CASSPVTLDQSPWYF

d_gene: -
v_gene: TRBV6-5
j_gene: TRBJ2-7
abundance: -
CDR3nt: TGTGCCAGCAGTTACACCGGACCCCCGGACAGCTACGAGCAGTACTTC
CDR3aa: CASSYTGPPDSYEQYF

d_gene: -
v_gene: TRBV18
j_gene: TRBJ1-1
abundance: few
CDR3nt: TGTGCCAGCTCCGTCCAAAGAGGGAAGAACACTGAAGCTTTCTTT
CDR3aa: CASSVQRGKNTEAFF

d_gene: -
v_gene: TRBV12-3/TRBV12-4
j_gene: TRBJ2-7
abundance: few
CDR3nt: TGTGCCAGCAGCAATTATGGCGAGCAGTACTTC
CDR3aa: CASSNYGEQYF

d_gene: -
v_gene: TRBV12-5
j_gene: TRBJ2-1
abundance: few
CDR3nt: TGTGCTAGTGGTTTGGTTTCTGACAGGTTCTACAATGAGCAGTTCTTC
CDR3aa: CASGLVSDRFYNEQFF

d_gene: -
v_gene: TRBV29-1
j_gene: TRBJ2-5
abundance: -
CDR3nt: TGCAGCGTTGAACGGGGGAGTACGAATGCCCAAATCGGAGAGACCCAGTACTTC
CDR3aa: CSVERGSTNAQIGETQYF

d_gene: TRBD1
v_gene: TRBV3-1
j_gene: TRBJ1-1
abundance: once
CDR3nt: TGTGCCAGCAGCCTCCCCGGGACAGAGCTGCCTTTCTTT
CDR3aa: CASSLPGTELPFF

d_gene: -
v_gene: TRBV7-9
j_gene: TRBJ2-7
abundance: once
CDR3nt: TGTGCCAGCAGCTTAGTTTCAGCGACCTACGAGCAGTACTTC
CDR3aa: CASSLVSATYEQYF

d_gene: -
v_gene: TRBV18
j_gene: TRBJ1-1
abundance: -
CDR3nt: TGTGCCAGCTCACCAATGCTGAACACTGAAGCTTTCTTT
CDR3aa: CASSPMLNTEAFF

d_gene: -
v_gene: TRBV19
j_gene: TRBJ2-7
abundance: -
CDR3nt: TGTGCCAGTAGCCAAATCACCGGGGACGTGTACGAGCAGTACTTC
CDR3aa: CASSQITGDVYEQYF

d_gene: TRBD2
v_gene: TRBV28
j_gene: TRBJ2-1
abundance: few
CDR3nt: TGTGCCAGCAGGGACCAGGGGACTAGCGGCTACAATGAGCAGTTCTTC
CDR3aa: CASRDQGTSGYNEQFF

d_gene: TRBD1
v_gene: TRBV11-2
j_gene: TRBJ1-2
abundance: -
CDR3nt: TGTGCCAGCAGCTTAGAAACAGGGGGCTGGTATGGCTACACCTTC
CDR3aa: CASSLETGGWYGYTF

d_gene: -
v_gene: TRBV7-3
j_gene: TRBJ2-3
abundance: -
CDR3nt: TGTGCCAGCACCTCAGGAGTGGGGGCTGGAGATACGCAGTATTTT
CDR3aa: CASTSGVGAGDTQYF

d_gene: TRBD1
v_gene: TRBV12-3/TRBV12-4
j_gene: TRBJ1-4
abundance: -
CDR3nt: TGTGCCAGCAGTACCACCGGGACAGGGGGAGAAAAACTGTTTTTT
CDR3aa: CASSTTGTGGEKLFF

d_gene: -
v_gene: TRBV2
j_gene: TRBJ2-1
abundance: -
CDR3nt: TGTGCCAGCAGTGCTTGGGCCAGCGGGAATGAGCAGTTCTTC
CDR3aa: CASSAWASGNEQFF

d_gene: -
v_gene: TRBV20-1
j_gene: TRBJ2-1
abundance: few
CDR3nt: TGCAGTGCTAGAGATGAATCCGCCGGGACTTACAATGAGCAGTTCTTC
CDR3aa: CSARDESAGTYNEQFF

d_gene: -
v_gene: TRBV6-1
j_gene: TRBJ2-1
abundance: -
CDR3nt: TGTGCCAGCAGTCCCCAAGAAGGGGAGTACAATGAGCAGTTCTTC
CDR3aa: CASSPQEGEYNEQFF

d_gene: -
v_gene: TRBV27
j_gene: TRBJ1-6
abundance: -
CDR3nt: TGTGCCAGCAGTTTATCCGGCCCAAGGGTGCTCGGGGAATTCACCCTCCACTTT
CDR3aa: CASSLSGPRVLGEFTLHF

d_gene: TRBD1
v_gene: TRBV4-2
j_gene: TRBJ1-2
abundance: few
CDR3nt: TGTGCCAGCAGCCCCGGGACAGGGGAAAACTATGGCTACACCTTC
CDR3aa: CASSPGTGENYGYTF

d_gene: TRBD1
v_gene: TRBV14
j_gene: TRBJ2-7
abundance: -
CDR3nt: TGTGCCAGCAGCCTCAGGGGGCCCAACGAGCAGTACTTC
CDR3aa: CASSLRGPNEQYF

d_gene: -
v_gene: TRBV7-2
j_gene: TRBJ1-1
abundance: few
CDR3nt: TGTGCCAGCAGCTCCCCGGGAGGCTTTAACACTGAAGCTTTCTTT
CDR3aa: CASSSPGGFNTEAFF

d_gene: TRBD1
v_gene: TRBV3-1
j_gene: TRBJ2-7
abundance: few
CDR3nt: TGTGCCAGCAGCTCCAGGGACAGGATATGGTACGAGCAGTACTTC
CDR3aa: CASSSRDRIWYEQYF

d_gene: TRBD2
v_gene: TRBV9
j_gene: TRBJ2-1
abundance: -
CDR3nt: TGTGCCAGCAGCACCCTGGCGGGAGGGGGGAATGAGCAGTTCTTC
CDR3aa: CASSTLAGGGNEQFF

d_gene: -
v_gene: TRBV5-1
j_gene: TRBJ1-1
abundance: -
CDR3nt: TGCGCCAGCAGCTTGTACGGGACTGTGAACACTGAAGCTTTCTTT
CDR3aa: CASSLYGTVNTEAFF

d_gene: TRBD2
v_gene: TRBV30
j_gene: TRBJ2-7
abundance: -
CDR3nt: TGTGCCTGGAGGGGGACTAGATGTGAGCAGTACTTC
CDR3aa: CAWRGTRCEQYF

d_gene: TRBD2
v_gene: TRBV7-3
j_gene: TRBJ2-3
abundance: once
CDR3nt: TGTGCCAACAGTCTCGCTCGGGGGGGGCCCTTAAATACGCAGTATTTT
CDR3aa: CANSLARGGPLNTQYF

d_gene: TRBD2
v_gene: TRBV20-1
j_gene: TRBJ2-5
abundance: -
CDR3nt: TGCAGTGCTAGGGAACTAGCGGGAGTGGGGGAGACCCAGTACTTC
CDR3aa: CSARELAGVGETQYF

d_gene: -
v_gene: TRBV7-6
j_gene: TRBJ2-7
abundance: many
CDR3nt: TGTGCCTGCACGCCTAGCCTATTCTACGAGCAGTACTTC
CDR3aa: CACTPSLFYEQYF

d_gene: -
v_gene: TRBV20-1
j_gene: TRBJ2-3
abundance: few
CDR3nt: TGCAGTGCTAGGTCGCCCTGGGGGGGCGGGACAGATACGCAGTATTTT
CDR3aa: CSARSPWGGGTDTQYF

d_gene: -
v_gene: TRBV5-4
j_gene: TRBJ2-7
abundance: -
CDR3nt: TGTGCCAGCAGCTTAAAAACTAGCACATACGAGCAGTACTTC
CDR3aa: CASSLKTSTYEQYF